These 5 T cell receptor beta chains were sequenced from one sample in a study of identical twins. In TCRdb, the 5' RACE reads were re-called with MiXCR into one record per CDR3 protein. The sample yields 500,000 to 650,000 distinct CDR3 sequences, roughly 6.6% seen once. The sample was also reused in another study, on yellow fever vaccine responses in identical twins.

Sequencing was carried out using PBMCs. These receptors all come from a woman between 18 and 29 years old in good health.

The gene calls are TRBV15 and TRBJ2-2; a possible D gene is TRBD1 (6 bases). The CDR3 is 14 amino acids. Germline V gives CDR1 LNHNV, CDR2 YYDKDF (reference sequence). Trimming shortened V by 6 bases and J by 7 bases, and 15 bases separated the two germline ends. CDR3 amino acids: CATSSTGIGGELFF. The DNA of the CDR3 is TGTGCCACCAGTAGTACAGGGATTGGCGGGGAGCTGTTTTTT.

This clonotype came up many times. V gene TRBV27 combines with J gene TRBJ1-4; D is undetermined. The CDR3 has 13 residues. Germline CDR1 and CDR2: MNHEY and SMNVEV (reference sequence). Trimming removed 1 base from V and 6 bases from J, with 6 bases in between. The CDR3 coding sequence is TGTGCCAGCAGTTTATGGGAGGATGAAAAACTGTTTTTT. Its translation: CASSLWEDEKLFF.

The V gene is TRBV11-1, the J gene TRBJ2-2; 13 nucleotides line up with TRBD2. The CDR3 is made up of 19 amino acids. CDR1 is SGHAT, CDR2 FQDESV, per germline (reference sequence). With 2 bases clipped from V and 3 bases from J, the junction kept 9 bases outside the gene matches. The DNA of the CDR3 is TGTGCCAGCAGCTTATCCTCAGGACTAGCGGGAGTTTACACCGGGGAGCTGTTTTTT. Amino acid sequence: CASSLSSGLAGVYTGELFF.

This chain joins TRBV7-8 and TRBJ2-7; D remains ambiguous. Trimming took 5 bases from V and 2 from J, leaving 16 bases between them. CDR1 SGHVS and CDR2 FQNEAQ come from the germline V gene. The CDR3 sequence is 15 residues long. The CDR3 loop is CASSPFVDRPYEQYF. DNA for the CDR3: TGTGCCAGCAGCCCGTTCGTCGACCGACCCTACGAGCAGTACTTC.

The chain carries TRBV7-8 and TRBJ2-7; tentatively, D is TRBD1 (6 bases). The CDR3 covers 15 residues. Trimming shortened V by 3 bases and J by 6 bases, and 18 bases separated the two germline ends. Per the germline V gene, CDR1 is SGHVS and CDR2 is FQNEAQ. CDR3 coding DNA: TGTGCCAGCAGCTTTGCAACTAGGGGGTTTGCCGAGCAGTACTTC. Its protein is CASSFATRGFAEQYF.